This TCR beta chain was sequenced for a study of shared clonotypes between healthy human individuals. Background on the study: Donors had three CD4 naive, three CD4 memory, two CD8 naive and one CD8 memory plate apiece. General study findings and limits: Only blood was sampled; tissue repertoires likely differ.

For this clone: Its antigen is undetermined.

Several immunoSEQ plates held equal portions of the genomic DNA taken from each subset. The table came from immunoSEQ multiplex PCR; TCRdb's copy has only in-frame clones and leaves some out. The sample lists more than 2,000,000 clones; around nine tenths were seen once. Germline assignment: CDR1 SGDLS and CDR2 YYNGEE. The CDR3 covers 14 residues. V lost 3 bases to trimming and J lost 6 bases; unmatched junction nucleotides: 6. The chain employs TRBV9 and TRBJ2-7; 10 bases are a match to TRBD1. The receptor comes from a man between 18 and 35 years old in good health. The sample was naive CD4+ T cells sorted from blood. Sample subset: CD45RA+ positively selected. The CDR3 bases are TGTGCCAGCAGCGCCCCCGGGACAGGGGCCGAGCAGTACTTC. Translation gives CASSAPGTGAEQYF.